This passage covers 15 T cell receptor beta chains from one sample sequenced in a study of control samples from healthy donors and cancer patients. TCRdb's copy holds only in-frame clones and misses some; the assay was immunoSEQ multiplex PCR. Of 200,000 to 250,000 clones in the sample, roughly 94% were seen once. The source material was blood. These TCRs come from a man aged 50 to 59 in good health.

The rearrangement uses TRBV3-1 (or the pseudogene TRBV3-2) and TRBJ1-4, with 7 bases lining up with TRBD1. After removal of 4 bases from V and 8 bases from J, the junction contained 10 bases not matched to a gene. The CDR3 is 15 residues long. The germline CDR1 and CDR2 sequences are LGHDT and YNNKEL (reference sequence). CDR3 coding DNA: TGTGCCAGCAGCCCATGGGGCACAGGGGAAGAAAAACTGTTTTTT. It translates to CASSPWGTGEEKLFF.

This chain links TRBV19 with TRBJ2-5; either TRBD1 or TRBD2 may supply D (6 bases each). Trimming pared 2 bases from V and 0 bases from J, leaving 13 bases between. This CDR3 is built from 16 residues. CDR1 is LNHDA, CDR2 SQIVND, per germline (reference sequence). The CDR3 here is CASSINTGAYQETQYF. CDR3 DNA sequence: TGTGCCAGTAGTATAAATACGGGGGCTTACCAAGAGACCCAGTACTTC.

The sample holds one count of this clone. V gene TRBV14 combines with J gene TRBJ1-6; D remains unclear. The CDR3 length is 15 residues. The germline CDR1 and CDR2 sequences are SGHDN and FVKESK. Trimming removed 0 bases from V and 6 bases from J, with 9 bases in between. As DNA, the CDR3 is TGTGCCAGCAGCCAAGATACGGGGAGTAATTCACCCCTCCACTTT. Translating gives CASSQDTGSNSPLHF.

In its sample, this clone was seen once. The rearrangement links TRBV5-1 to TRBJ2-1, with 10 positions matching TRBD1. Germline values: CDR1 SGHRS, CDR2 YFSETQ. The CDR3 spans 15 residues. V lost 4 bases, J lost 2 bases, and 3 bases stayed unmatched. CDR3 nucleotide sequence: TGCGCCAGCAGCGCGGACAGGGGGGCCTACAATGAGCAGTTCTTC. Protein sequence: CASSADRGAYNEQFF.

The V gene is TRBV2, the J gene TRBJ2-3, with D possibly TRBD2 on 5 matching bases. The germline V gene encodes CDR1 SNHLY and CDR2 FYNNEI. CDR3 length: 14 residues. V gave up 4 bases and J gave up 6 bases, with 14 bases separating them. The CDR3 DNA sequence: TGTGCCAGCAGTGTTGCCGGGAACGTGGATACGCAGTATTTT. This sequence encodes CASSVAGNVDTQYF.

V and J are TRBV7-3 and TRBJ2-7; 8 nucleotides line up with TRBD2. Germline assignment: CDR1 SGHTA and CDR2 FQGTGA. Losses at the gene ends were 3 bases for V and 1 base for J; bases not matched to a gene: 2. This CDR3 comprises 14 residues. The CDR3 DNA follows: TGTGCCAGCAGCTTTAGCGGGGATTCCTACGAGCAGTACTTC. It translates to CASSFSGDSYEQYF.

The CDR3 bases are TGTGCCAGCATGGTCGGTCAGAACACCGGGGAGCTGTTTTTT. Protein sequence: CASMVGQNTGELFF. V gene TRBV2 combines with J gene TRBJ2-2; D remains ambiguous. Germline-derived CDR1 and CDR2 are SNHLY and FYNNEI. This CDR3 spans 14 amino acids. The germline V and J ends were trimmed by 7 bases and 1 base, with 10 bases remaining between them.

The chain links TRBV27 to TRBJ2-6, with 7 bases lining up with TRBD1. The CDR3 has 15 residues. The germline CDR1 and CDR2 sequences are MNHEY and SMNVEV (reference sequence). With 5 bases clipped from V and 9 bases from J, the junction kept 10 bases outside the gene matches. The CDR3 reads CASSPTLDRRNVLTF. CDR3 sequence (DNA): TGTGCCAGCAGTCCGACGCTGGACAGGCGCAACGTCCTGACTTTC.

The chain uses TRBV5-1 and TRBJ1-1, with 11 bases that match TRBD1. Germline V gene lookup returns CDR1 SGHRS and CDR2 YFSETQ. The CDR3 is 17 amino acids. V shed 4 bases, J shed 1 base, and the junction held 9 bases outside the gene matches. CDR3 loop: CASSPGDRGNGNTEAFF. The DNA for the CDR3 is TGCGCCAGCAGCCCGGGGGACAGGGGGAACGGGAACACTGAAGCTTTCTTT.

V usage is TRBV7-2 and J usage is TRBJ2-5; D not certain. The CDR3 is 14 residues long. Trimming left V 0 bases short and J 5 bases short, with 10 bases between. CDR1 is SGHTA, CDR2 FQGNSA, per germline. The CDR3 region is CASSLAVGQETQYF. For the CDR3, the DNA is TGTGCCAGCAGCTTAGCGGTAGGTCAGGAGACCCAGTACTTC.

The chain uses TRBV19 and TRBJ1-6; no clear D gene. This CDR3 has 13 amino acids. V shed 6 bases and J shed 4 bases, with 7 bases lying between them. Per the germline V gene, CDR1 is LNHDA and CDR2 is SQIVND (reference sequence). The CDR3 loop reads CASSLDYNSPLHF. The CDR3, as DNA: TGTGCCAGTAGCTTGGATTATAATTCACCCCTCCACTTT.

The chain combines TRBV29-1 with TRBJ1-1; a possible D gene is TRBD1 (5 bases). This CDR3 region has 15 residues. V was clipped by 3 bases and J by 0 bases, with 14 bases between them. Germline values: CDR1 SQVTM, CDR2 ANQGSEA. CDR3 bases: TGCAGCGTTGAGGGCGACAGCCGATTGAACACTGAAGCTTTCTTT. It is translated as CSVEGDSRLNTEAFF.

Concerning this clone: One end of the junction fails to match germline, which may point to a read error. The rearrangement uses TRBV19 and TRBJ1-2; the match to TRBD1 covers 8 bases. This CDR3 region has 12 residues. The germline V gene encodes CDR1 LNHDA and CDR2 SQIVND (reference sequence). The chain's CDR3 is CASSLRTGTAFF. CDR3 bases: TGTGCCAGTAGTCTCCGGACAGGGACTGCCTTCTTC.

The rearrangement uses TRBV5-1 and TRBJ2-6; TRBD2 might be the D (5 bases). Trimming stripped 4 bases from V and 0 bases from J, with 8 bases between. The CDR3 runs to 15 residues. CDR1 and CDR2 from the germline V gene are SGHRS and YFSETQ. The CDR3 DNA sequence: TGCGCCAGCAGCGGAGGACCCTCTGGGGCCAACGTCCTGACTTTC. It encodes CASSGGPSGANVLTF.

The V and J genes are TRBV12-5 and TRBJ1-1, with 7 bases matching TRBD1. The CDR3 is 13 amino acids. J was trimmed by 7 bases and V by 1 base; bases with no gene match: 3. Germline loops: CDR1 LGHNT, CDR2 FRNRAP. CDR3 nucleotides: TGTGCTAGTGGTTTGGGGACAGGCGTTGAAGCTTTCTTT. Translation: CASGLGTGVEAFF.